This TCR beta chain was captured by sequencing in a study of T cell responses to AZD1222 COVID-19 vaccine. Turning to the study itself: Analyses pooled second doses at about 4 or about 12 weeks.

The method was immunoSEQ multiplex PCR; TCRdb's version includes in-frame clones alone and lacks a portion of them. The data contain over 55,000 clones, 65% to 85% of them singletons. This clone was observed a few times. The specimen was peripheral blood, collected on day 0 of AZD1222 vaccination. The sequence was collected from an adult in good health.

CDR3 region: CASRRGQTAYEQYF. CDR3 nucleotides: TGTGCCAGCCGAAGAGGACAGACCGCCTACGAGCAGTACTTC. The chain links TRBV6-5 to TRBJ2-7, with D possibly matching TRBD1 (6 bases). The germline CDR1 and CDR2 sequences are MNHEY and SVGAGI. Trimming took off 8 bases at V and 2 bases at J, with 16 bases between the two ends. This CDR3 has 14 amino acids.